This TCR beta chain was captured in a study of CD8 T cells in cerebrospinal fluid in Alzheimer's disease. Study findings and constraints: In mild cognitive impairment or Alzheimer's disease, the biggest CSF clone made up more TCRs than in controls.

This clonotype is medium-sized by frequency. The antigen is unknown. The CDR3 runs to 13 residues. Germline CDR1 and CDR2: MNHEY and SVGEGT. A live/dead marker was used to sort live CSF cells for droplet sequencing. TCRdb re-analyzed the 10x single-cell sequencing reads; it lists each CDR3 protein once, without DNA. In total, the table holds just over 1,400 distinct CDR3 sequences. The receptor's source is a human donor with mild cognitive impairment. This chain uses TRBV6-2 or TRBV6-3 with TRBJ2-3. Sequenced: cerebrospinal fluid. The CDR3 sequence: CASSYGGINTQYF.